Following are 10 T cell receptor beta chains from one sample sequenced in a study of T cell changes during pregnancy in multiple sclerosis. Assay used: immunoSEQ multiplex PCR; TCRdb lists only in-frame clones, some missing. The data contain 39,000 or so clones, 80% to 95% of them singletons. Sequenced here: CD8+ T cells from peripheral blood mononuclear cells, sampled before pregnancy. The receptors derive from a female donor with multiple sclerosis, enrolled in a pregnancy study.

J is TRBJ2-1 and V is TRBV13, with D maybe TRBD1 (6 bases). The CDR3 is 12 amino acids. V was clipped by 5 bases and J by 6 bases, with 8 bases between them. Germline CDR1 PRHDT, CDR2 FYEKMQ (reference sequence). CDR3 DNA: TGTGCCAGCAGCGAAGGGGGCAATGAGCAGTTCTTC. Its protein is CASSEGGNEQFF.

The J gene is TRBJ2-3, the V gene TRBV7-3, with 11 bases that match TRBD2. The V gene end was trimmed by 3 bases and the J gene end by 4 bases; junction bases not matched to a gene: 6. Germline values: CDR1 SGHTA, CDR2 FQGTGA. The CDR3 covers 16 residues. The CDR3, as DNA: TGTGCCAGCAGCTTCGTGCTAGCGGGAGGTGCAGATACGCAGTATTTT. It is translated as CASSFVLAGGADTQYF.

This chain connects TRBV2 to TRBJ1-2; 7 bases line up with TRBD1. CDR3 length equals 14 residues. V lost 8 bases and J lost 1; bases outside the gene matches: 7. The germline CDR1 and CDR2 sequences are SNHLY and FYNNEI. As DNA, the CDR3 is TGTGCCAGCCTAAGGACAGGAGTTAACTATGGCTACACCTTC. Its translation is CASLRTGVNYGYTF.

This sequence joins TRBV7-6 and TRBJ2-1; 10 nucleotides line up with TRBD2. The germline V gene has CDR1 SGHVS and CDR2 FNYEAQ. The V and J ends lost 2 bases and 8 bases, in that order; junction bases with no gene match: 6. This CDR3 is 15 amino acids long. CDR3: CASSLLAGVIHEQFF. In DNA form, the CDR3 reads TGTGCCAGCAGCTTACTAGCGGGGGTTATACATGAGCAGTTCTTC. Full variable domain (outside the CDR3, taken from reference TRBV7-6 and TRBJ2-1): GAGVSQSPRYKVTKRGQDVALRCDPISGHVSLYWYRQALGQGPEFLTYFNYEAQQDKSGLPNDRFSAERPEGSISTLTIQRTEQRDSAMYRCASSLLAGVIHEQFFGPGTRLTVL.

The rearrangement uses TRBV7-9 and TRBJ2-6, with 8 bases identical to TRBD1. The CDR3 has 19 amino acids. V was clipped by 2 bases and J by 0 bases; unmatched bases: 9. The germline gives CDR1 SEHNR, CDR2 FQNEAQ (reference sequence). The CDR3 is CASSLRDRTPTSGANVLTF. DNA of the CDR3: TGTGCCAGCAGCTTAAGGGACAGGACGCCGACCTCTGGGGCCAACGTCCTGACTTTC. The complete variable domain, with remaining parts taken from reference TRBV7-9 and TRBJ2-6, reads DTGVSQNPRHKITKRGQNVTFRCDPISEHNRLYWYRQTLGQGPEFLTYFQNEAQLEKSRLLSDRFSAERPKGSFSTLEIQRTEQGDSAMYLCASSLRDRTPTSGANVLTFGAGSRLTVL.

This sequence joins TRBV4-1 and TRBJ1-5; the D gene is possibly TRBD1 (5 bases). The CDR3 consists of 16 residues. The V end lost 2 bases, the J end lost 1 base, and 12 bases lay between the germline ends. CDR1 MGHRA and CDR2 YSYEKL come from the germline V gene. The CDR3 region has the DNA TGCGCCAGCAGCCAAATCCTGGCAGGGAGCAATCAGCCCCAGCATTTT. This translates into CASSQILAGSNQPQHF.

CDR3 sequence: CATWTGGEAFF. The CDR3 DNA reads as TGTGCCACGTGGACAGGGGGCGAAGCTTTCTTT. V usage is TRBV10-3 and J usage is TRBJ1-1, with TRBD1 matching over 11 bases. The CDR3 runs to 11 residues. V trimming: 10 bases; J trimming: 8 bases; junction bases outside the gene matches: 3. CDR1 is ENHRY, CDR2 SYGVKD, per germline.

This clone occurred a few times. The chain joins TRBV4-2 to TRBJ2-7; the D gene is possibly TRBD1 (6 bases). V was pared by 0 bases and J by 2 bases, with 14 bases between. CDR1 and CDR2 (germline): LGHNA, YNFKEQ. This CDR3 has 16 residues. This CDR3 reads CASSQDSRGPAYEQYF. CDR3 DNA sequence: TGTGCCAGCAGCCAAGATAGCAGGGGCCCTGCCTACGAGCAGTACTTC.

The genes are TRBV5-1 and TRBJ2-3, with TRBD1 as a possible D gene (5 bases). The CDR3 length is 15 residues. The ends were cut back, 0 bases at V and 0 bases at J, with 8 bases in the middle. CDR1 and CDR2 (germline): SGHRS, YFSETQ. CDR3 sequence: CASSLGGRSTDTQYF. CDR3 in DNA: TGCGCCAGCAGCTTGGGGGGCAGGAGCACAGATACGCAGTATTTT.

CDR3 coding DNA: TGCGCCAGCAGCCAGGGGGCGCGCGAGACCCAGTACTTC. It codes for CASSQGARETQYF. V usage is TRBV4-1 and J usage is TRBJ2-5, with D tentatively TRBD1 (6 bases). The germline gives CDR1 MGHRA, CDR2 YSYEKL. This CDR3 has 13 residues. Trimming removed 3 bases at V and 5 bases at J, with 10 bases between.